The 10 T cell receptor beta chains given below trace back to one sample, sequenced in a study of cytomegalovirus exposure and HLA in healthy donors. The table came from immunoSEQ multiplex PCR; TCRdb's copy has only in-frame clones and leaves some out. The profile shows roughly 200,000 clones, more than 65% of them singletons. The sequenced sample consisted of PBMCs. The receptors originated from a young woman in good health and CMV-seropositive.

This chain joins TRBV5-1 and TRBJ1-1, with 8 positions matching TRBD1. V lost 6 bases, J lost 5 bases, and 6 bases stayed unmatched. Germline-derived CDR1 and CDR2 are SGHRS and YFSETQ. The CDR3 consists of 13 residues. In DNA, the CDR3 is TGCGCCAGCACTCAGGGGGCTGGTACTGAAGCTTTCTTT. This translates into CASTQGAGTEAFF.

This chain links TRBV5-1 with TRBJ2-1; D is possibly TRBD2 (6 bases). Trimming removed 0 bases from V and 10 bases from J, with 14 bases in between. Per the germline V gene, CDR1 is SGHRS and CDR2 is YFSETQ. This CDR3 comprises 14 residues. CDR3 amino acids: CASSLDGRRGEQFF. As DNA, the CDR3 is TGCGCCAGCAGCTTGGATGGGAGGCGAGGAGAGCAGTTCTTC.

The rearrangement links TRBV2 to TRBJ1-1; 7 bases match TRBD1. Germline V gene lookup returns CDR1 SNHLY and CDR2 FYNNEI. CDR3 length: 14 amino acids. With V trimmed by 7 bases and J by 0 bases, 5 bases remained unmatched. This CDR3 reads CASTRGDMNTEAFF. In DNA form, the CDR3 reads TGTGCCAGCACCAGGGGGGACATGAACACTGAAGCTTTCTTT.

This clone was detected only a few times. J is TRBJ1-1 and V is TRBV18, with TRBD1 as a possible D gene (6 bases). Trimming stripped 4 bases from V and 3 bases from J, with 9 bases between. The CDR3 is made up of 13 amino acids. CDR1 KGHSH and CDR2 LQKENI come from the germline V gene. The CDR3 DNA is TGTGCCAGCTCACGGGGGCGCGACACTGAAGCTTTCTTT. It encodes CASSRGRDTEAFF. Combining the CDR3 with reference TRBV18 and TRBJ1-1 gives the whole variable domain NAGVMQNPRHLVRRRGQEARLRCSPMKGHSHVYWYRQLPEEGLKFMVYLQKENIIDESGMPKERFSAEFPKEGPSILRIQQVVRGDSAAYFCASSRGRDTEAFFGQGTRLTVV.

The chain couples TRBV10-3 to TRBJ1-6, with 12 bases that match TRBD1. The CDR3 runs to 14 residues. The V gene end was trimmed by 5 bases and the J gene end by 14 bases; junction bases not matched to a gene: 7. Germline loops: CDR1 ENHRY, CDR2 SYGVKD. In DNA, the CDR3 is TGTGCCATCAGTCCCCCCGGGACAGGGGGCACCCTCCACTTT. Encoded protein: CAISPPGTGGTLHF.

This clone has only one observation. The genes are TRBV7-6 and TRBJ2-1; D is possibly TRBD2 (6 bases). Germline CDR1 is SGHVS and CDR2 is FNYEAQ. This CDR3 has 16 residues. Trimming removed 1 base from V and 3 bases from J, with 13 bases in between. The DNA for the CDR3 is TGTGCCAGCAGCTTAGGGCCGGGGGACTTCTACAATGAGCAGTTCTTC. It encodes CASSLGPGDFYNEQFF.

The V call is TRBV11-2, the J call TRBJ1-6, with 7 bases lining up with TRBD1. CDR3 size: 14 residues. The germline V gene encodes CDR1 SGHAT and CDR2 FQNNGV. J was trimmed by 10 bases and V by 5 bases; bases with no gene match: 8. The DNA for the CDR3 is TGTGCCAGCAGCCTTGACAGGGTCCGATCACCCCTCCACTTT. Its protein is CASSLDRVRSPLHF. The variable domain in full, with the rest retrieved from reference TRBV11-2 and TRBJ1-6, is EAGVAQSPRYKIIEKRQSVAFWCNPISGHATLYWYQQILGQGPKLLIQFQNNGVVDDSQLPKDRFSAERLKGVDSTLKIQPAKLEDSAVYLCASSLDRVRSPLHFGNGTRLTVT.

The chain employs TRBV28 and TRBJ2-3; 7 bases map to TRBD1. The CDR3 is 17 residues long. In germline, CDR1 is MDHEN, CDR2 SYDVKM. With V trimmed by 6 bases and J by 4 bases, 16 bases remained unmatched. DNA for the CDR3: TGTGCCAGCAGGAGGGTCCAGGGGGTTCGGCGTGCAGATACGCAGTATTTT. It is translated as CASRRVQGVRRADTQYF.

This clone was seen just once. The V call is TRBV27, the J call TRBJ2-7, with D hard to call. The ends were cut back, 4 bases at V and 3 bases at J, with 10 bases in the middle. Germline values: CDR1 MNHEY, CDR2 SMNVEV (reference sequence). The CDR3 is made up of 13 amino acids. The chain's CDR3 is CASSSQDRYEQYF. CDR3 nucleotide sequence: TGTGCCAGCAGTTCCCAGGATCGCTACGAGCAGTACTTC.

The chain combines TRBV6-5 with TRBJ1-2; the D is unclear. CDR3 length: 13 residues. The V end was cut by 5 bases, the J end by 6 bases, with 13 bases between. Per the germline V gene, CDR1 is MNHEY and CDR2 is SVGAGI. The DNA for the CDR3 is TGTGCCAGCAGTAGTCGCCAGGCCCATGGCTACACCTTC. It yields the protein CASSSRQAHGYTF.